These T cell receptor beta chains were read from a single sample in a study of patients and donors after allogeneic stem cell transplantation. Using its own MiXCR run on the RT-PCR reads, TCRdb lists one record per CDR3 protein. Here the sample spans fewer than 30,000 distinct CDR3 sequences, about 45% being singletons. Sequencing used blood, either unsorted or a sorted T cell fraction (not recorded which). All receptors derive from a human donor who was either an allogeneic HSCT recipient or a stem cell or donor lymphocyte infusion donor (not recorded which). It is not recorded whose cells these are; they may come from a transplant donor. CDR3s include the opening cysteine and the closing phenylalanine or tryptophan. A D gene is named only where the DNA matches it firmly. Size values are once, few and many counts, or a class for expanded clones, and some rows have none.

J	V	size	D	CDR3	DNA
TRBJ2-1	TRBV3-1	.	.	CASSQERARGLHEQFF	TGTGCCAGCAGCCAAGAGAGGGCCCGGGGTCTGCACGAGCAGTTCTTC
TRBJ1-1	TRBV7-9	few	.	CASSLAGKGGPTEAFF	TGTGCCAGCAGCTTAGCAGGGAAAGGAGGACCCACTGAAGCTTTCTTT
TRBJ1-1	TRBV12-3/TRBV12-4	.	.	CASSLARKGYPEAFF	TGTGCCAGCAGTTTAGCGAGGAAGGGGTACCCTGAAGCTTTCTTT
TRBJ2-7	TRBV10-3	.	.	CAISELPGSSYEQYF	TGTGCCATCAGTGAGTTACCGGGGAGTTCCTACGAGCAGTACTTC
TRBJ1-4	TRBV4-2	.	.	CASSQVGVMPAATNEKLFF	TGTGCCAGCAGCCAAGTGGGGGTTATGCCTGCGGCAACTAATGAAAAACTGTTTTTT
TRBJ1-2	TRBV25-1	.	TRBD1	CASSTQGAGYGYTF	TGTGCCAGCAGTACCCAGGGGGCGGGCTATGGCTACACCTTC
TRBJ1-4	TRBV20-1	many	TRBD1	CSAYEDRGEKLFF	TGCAGTGCATACGAGGACAGGGGAGAAAAACTGTTTTTT
TRBJ2-3	TRBV10-2	.	.	CASLPWVARTDTQYF	TGCGCCAGCCTTCCGTGGGTAGCGAGGACAGATACGCAGTATTTT
TRBJ1-1	TRBV12-3/TRBV12-4	few	.	CASSLSGGGTEAFF	TGTGCCAGCAGTTTGAGTGGGGGTGGCACTGAAGCTTTCTTT
TRBJ2-7	TRBV20-1	.	.	CSASLAIYEQYF	TGCAGTGCTAGTCTGGCTATTTACGAGCAGTACTTC
TRBJ1-2	TRBV12-3/TRBV12-4	few	TRBD1	CASSWDRGFHGYTF	TGTGCCAGCAGCTGGGACAGGGGATTTCATGGCTACACCTTC
TRBJ1-6	TRBV5-1	few	TRBD1	CASSIDRGNSPLHF	TGCGCCAGCAGCATTGACAGGGGGAATTCACCCCTCCACTTT
TRBJ2-7	TRBV18	.	.	CASSPPSRAYEQYF	TGTGCCAGCTCACCACCGAGCAGGGCCTACGAGCAGTACTTC
TRBJ2-2	TRBV5-1	.	.	CASSWVQGNTGELFF	TGCGCCAGCAGCTGGGTACAGGGAAACACCGGGGAGCTGTTTTTT